This T cell receptor (beta chain) was identified during a study of T-cell reconstitution after alpha-beta-depleted transplantation in children. Germline CDR1 is ENHRY and CDR2 is SYGVKD. The V and J ends lost 4 bases and 0 bases respectively, with 12 bases between them. This CDR3 is built from 15 residues. Preparation of the TCRbeta library was carried out with unique molecular identifiers. In TCRdb, the PCR reads were re-called with MiXCR into one record per CDR3 protein. Among some 110,000 distinct CDR3 sequences listed, 10% to 13% were seen once. Study findings and constraints: Where some patients showed high TCRbeta diversity at day 60, it came from recipient T cells and thymic progenitors that had survived. Expanded graft clones numbering several hundred reportedly gave rise to alpha-beta T cells about two months after transplant. Diversity and T-cell counts at one year after transplant derived mostly from new T cells.

This clonotype came up a few times. Its antigen is unknown. The receptor was isolated from a boy between 2 and 15 years old with acute lymphoblastic leukemia, due to receive a stem cell transplant. Source: PBMCs, taken before TCRalphabeta/CD19-depleted stem cell transplant. This rearrangement joins TRBV10-3 to TRBJ1-2; D remains ambiguous. CDR3 protein: CAISGITGSNYGYTF. CDR3 coding DNA: TGTGCCATCAGTGGGATTACGGGATCTAACTATGGCTACACCTTC.